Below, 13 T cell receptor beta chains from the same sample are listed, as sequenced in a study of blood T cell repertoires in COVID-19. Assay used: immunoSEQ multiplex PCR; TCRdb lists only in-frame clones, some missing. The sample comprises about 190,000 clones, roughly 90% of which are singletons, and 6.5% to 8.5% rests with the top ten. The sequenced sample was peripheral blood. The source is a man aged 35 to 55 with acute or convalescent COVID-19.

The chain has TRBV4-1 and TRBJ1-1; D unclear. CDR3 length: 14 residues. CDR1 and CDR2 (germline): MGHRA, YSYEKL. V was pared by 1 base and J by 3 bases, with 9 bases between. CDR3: CASSQAGTHTEAFF. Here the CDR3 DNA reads TGCGCCAGCAGCCAAGCTGGCACCCACACTGAAGCTTTCTTT.

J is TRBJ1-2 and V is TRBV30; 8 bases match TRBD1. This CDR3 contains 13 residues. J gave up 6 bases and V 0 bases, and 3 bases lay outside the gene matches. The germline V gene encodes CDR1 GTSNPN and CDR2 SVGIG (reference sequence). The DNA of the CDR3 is TGTGCCTGGAGTGTACCAGGGGGCGATGGCTACACCTTC. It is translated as CAWSVPGGDGYTF.

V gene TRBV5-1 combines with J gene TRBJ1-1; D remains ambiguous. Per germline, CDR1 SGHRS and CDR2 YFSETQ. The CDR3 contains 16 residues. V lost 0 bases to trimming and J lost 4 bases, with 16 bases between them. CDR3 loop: CASSLVRDSGPTEAFF. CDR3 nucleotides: TGCGCCAGCAGCTTGGTGAGGGATAGCGGGCCCACTGAAGCTTTCTTT.

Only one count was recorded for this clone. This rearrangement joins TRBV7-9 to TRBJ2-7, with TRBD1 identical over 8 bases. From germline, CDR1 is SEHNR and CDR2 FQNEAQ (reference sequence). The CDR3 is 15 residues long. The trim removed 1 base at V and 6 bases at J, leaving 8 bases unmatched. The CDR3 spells CASSLDVGQAFEQYF. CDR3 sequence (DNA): TGTGCCAGCAGCTTAGACGTGGGACAGGCCTTCGAGCAGTACTTC. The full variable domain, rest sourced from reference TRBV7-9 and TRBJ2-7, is DTGVSQNPRHKITKRGQNVTFRCDPISEHNRLYWYRQTLGQGPEFLTYFQNEAQLEKSRLLSDRFSAERPKGSFSTLEIQRTEQGDSAMYLCASSLDVGQAFEQYFGPGTRLTVT.

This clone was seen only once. The CDR3 loop reads CASSSGGQSTDTQYF. DNA of the CDR3: TGTGCCAGCAGCTCAGGGGGCCAAAGCACAGATACGCAGTATTTT. The chain has TRBV7-9 and TRBJ2-3; 8 nucleotides match TRBD1. Germline CDR1 SEHNR, CDR2 FQNEAQ (reference sequence). The CDR3 is 15 residues long. Trimming removed 4 bases from V and 0 bases from J; junction bases left unmatched: 3.

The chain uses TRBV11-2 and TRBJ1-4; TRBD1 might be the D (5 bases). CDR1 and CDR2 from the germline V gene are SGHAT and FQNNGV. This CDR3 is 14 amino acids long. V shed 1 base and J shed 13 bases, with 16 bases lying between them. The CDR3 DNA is TGTGCCAGCAGCTTAGTACTTGGGGCCGTTAGACTGTTTTTT. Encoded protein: CASSLVLGAVRLFF.

CDR3 DNA: TGTGCCAGCAGTTTCGAGGGACAGGGAAATCAGCCCCAGCATTTT. Translating gives CASSFEGQGNQPQHF. This rearrangement joins TRBV27 to TRBJ1-5, with 9 bases lining up with TRBD1. CDR1 and CDR2 (germline): MNHEY, SMNVEV (reference sequence). V lost 3 bases and J lost 4; bases outside the gene matches: 4. This CDR3 is 15 amino acids long.

The CDR3 DNA reads as TGTGCCAGCGGGGTCCAGGGGTGGTACGAGCAGTACTTC. Protein product: CASGVQGWYEQYF. The chain has TRBV2 and TRBJ2-7; perhaps TRBD1 as D (6 bases). Germline assignment: CDR1 SNHLY and CDR2 FYNNEI. This CDR3 spans 13 amino acids. The V end lost 8 bases, the J end lost 4 bases, and 15 bases lay between the germline ends.

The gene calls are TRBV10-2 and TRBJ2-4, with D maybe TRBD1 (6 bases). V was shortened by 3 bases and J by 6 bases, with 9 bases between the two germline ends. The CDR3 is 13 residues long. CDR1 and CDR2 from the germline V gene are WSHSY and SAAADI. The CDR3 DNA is TGCGCCAGCAGTGAACAGGGTATAAACATTCAGTACTTC. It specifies CASSEQGINIQYF.

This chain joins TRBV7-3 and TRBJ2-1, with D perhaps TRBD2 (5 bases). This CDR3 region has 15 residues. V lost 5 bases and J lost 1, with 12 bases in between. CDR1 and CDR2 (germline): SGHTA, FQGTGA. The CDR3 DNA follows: TGTGCCAGCAGCCCCGGACGCGGGTCCTACAATGAGCAGTTCTTC. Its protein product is CASSPGRGSYNEQFF.

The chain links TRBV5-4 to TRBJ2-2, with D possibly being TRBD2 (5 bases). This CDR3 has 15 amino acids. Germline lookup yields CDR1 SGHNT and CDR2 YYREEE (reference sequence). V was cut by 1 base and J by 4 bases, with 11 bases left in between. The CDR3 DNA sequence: TGTGCCAGCAGCTTGTTGGAGGTCGGCACCGGGGAGCTGTTTTTT. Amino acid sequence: CASSLLEVGTGELFF.

The CDR3 loop reads CASSYLAGSNTGELFF. In DNA, the CDR3 is TGTGCCAGCAGTTACTTGGCGGGGTCGAACACCGGGGAGCTGTTTTTT. This chain uses TRBV6-5 with TRBJ2-2, with D possibly TRBD2 on 6 matching bases. Trimming left V 1 base short and J 0 bases short, with 9 bases between. Germline CDR1 MNHEY, CDR2 SVGAGI. The CDR3 has 16 residues.

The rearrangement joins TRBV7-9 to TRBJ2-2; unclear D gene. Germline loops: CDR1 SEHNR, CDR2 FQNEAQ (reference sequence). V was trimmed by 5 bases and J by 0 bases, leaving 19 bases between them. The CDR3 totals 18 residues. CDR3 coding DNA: TGTGCCAGCAGCCCCCGGCCAGGTCTGCATGCGAACACCGGGGAGCTGTTTTTT. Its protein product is CASSPRPGLHANTGELFF.